The text below deals with one T cell receptor beta chain. Seattle-derived patients entered the study during active infection and were followed longitudinally. Some clones are missing from TCRdb's copy, which holds only in-frame ones; the method was immunoSEQ multiplex PCR. Of hundreds of thousands of clones listed, around 88% were seen once; the top ten hold around 6.5%. The record originates from a study of blood T cell repertoires in COVID-19. Study in general: Material from acute and convalescent COVID-19 was sourced from the United States, Italy and Spain. Sources were T cells, B-cell-depleted T cells, or PBMCs; the material itself was cDNA or gDNA.

CDR1 and CDR2 from the germline V gene are SGHRS and YFSETQ. The CDR3 extends over 16 amino acids. V shed 0 bases and J shed 3 bases, with 10 bases lying between them. Material: peripheral blood. The source is a woman aged 30 to 39 with COVID-19, enrolled during active disease. The chain combines TRBV5-1 with TRBJ2-6; D perhaps matches TRBD1 (6 bases). Here the CDR3 reads CASSLGTAGGANVLTF. The CDR3 bases are TGCGCCAGCAGCTTGGGGACAGCCGGTGGGGCCAACGTCCTGACTTTC.